The clone carrying this T cell receptor (beta chain) was counted between two and nine times. CDR3 length: 14 amino acids. The ends were cut back, 2 bases at V and 3 bases at J, with 11 bases in the middle. Germline V gene lookup returns CDR1 SGHDN and CDR2 FVKESK. The sample belongs to a study of blood T cells in healthy people across ages. Together with a sample-barcoded 5' primer, a J-beta primer mix was included in a second PCR lasting roughly 6 to 12 cycles. A template-switch adaptor with 12 random nucleotides tagged each cDNA molecule. TCRdb called the 5' RACE reads again in MiXCR, with one record for every CDR3 protein. The data show 700,000 or so distinct CDR3 sequences, about a fifth seen once.

The receptor was derived from a man in his 70s in good health. The genes are TRBV14 and TRBJ2-7, with D uncertain. Material: blood. CDR3 in DNA: TGTGCCAGCAGCCAATTTGAAGGCTACTACGAGCAGTACTTC. It encodes CASSQFEGYYEQYF.